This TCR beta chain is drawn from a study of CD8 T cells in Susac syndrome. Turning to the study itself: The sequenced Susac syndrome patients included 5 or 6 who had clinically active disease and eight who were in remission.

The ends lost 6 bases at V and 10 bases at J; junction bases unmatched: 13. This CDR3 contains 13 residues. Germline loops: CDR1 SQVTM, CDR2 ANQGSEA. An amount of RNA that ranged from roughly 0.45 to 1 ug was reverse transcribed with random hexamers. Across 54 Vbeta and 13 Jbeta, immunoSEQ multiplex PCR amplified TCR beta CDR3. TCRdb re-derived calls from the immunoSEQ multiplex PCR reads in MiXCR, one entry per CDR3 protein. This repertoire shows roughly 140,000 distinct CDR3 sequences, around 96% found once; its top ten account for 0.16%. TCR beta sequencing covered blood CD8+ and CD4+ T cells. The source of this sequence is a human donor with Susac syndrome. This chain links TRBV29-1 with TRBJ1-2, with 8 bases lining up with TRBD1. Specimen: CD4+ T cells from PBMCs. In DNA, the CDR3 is TGCAGCGTAGCCGGCCGGGACAGGCTTTCCTACACCTTC. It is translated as CSVAGRDRLSYTF.